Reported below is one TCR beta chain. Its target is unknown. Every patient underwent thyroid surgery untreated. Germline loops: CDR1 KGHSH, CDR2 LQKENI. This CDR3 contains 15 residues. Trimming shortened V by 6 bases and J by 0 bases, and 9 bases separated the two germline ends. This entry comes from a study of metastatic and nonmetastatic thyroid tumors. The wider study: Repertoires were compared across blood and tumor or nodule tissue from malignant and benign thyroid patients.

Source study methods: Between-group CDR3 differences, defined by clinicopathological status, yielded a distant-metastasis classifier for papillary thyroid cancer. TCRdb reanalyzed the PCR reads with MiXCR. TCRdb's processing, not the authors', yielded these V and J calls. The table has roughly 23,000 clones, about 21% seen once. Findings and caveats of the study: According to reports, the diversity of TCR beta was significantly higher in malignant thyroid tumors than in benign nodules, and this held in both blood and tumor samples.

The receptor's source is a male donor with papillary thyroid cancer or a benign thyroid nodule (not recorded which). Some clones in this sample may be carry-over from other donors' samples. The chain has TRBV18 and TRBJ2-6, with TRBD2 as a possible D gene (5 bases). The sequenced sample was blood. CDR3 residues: CASSFGDSGANVLTF. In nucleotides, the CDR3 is TGTGCCAGCTCCTTCGGGGACTCTGGGGCCAACGTCCTGACTTTC.